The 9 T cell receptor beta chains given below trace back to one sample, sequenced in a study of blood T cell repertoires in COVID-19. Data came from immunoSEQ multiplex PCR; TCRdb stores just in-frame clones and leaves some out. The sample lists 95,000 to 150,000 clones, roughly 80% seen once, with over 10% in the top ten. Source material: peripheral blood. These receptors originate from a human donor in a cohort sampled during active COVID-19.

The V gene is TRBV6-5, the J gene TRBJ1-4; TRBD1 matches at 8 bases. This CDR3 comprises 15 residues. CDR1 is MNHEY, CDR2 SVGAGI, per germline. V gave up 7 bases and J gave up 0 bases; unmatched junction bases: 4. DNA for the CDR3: TGTGCCAGCATGACAGGGGCTGCAACTAATGAAAAACTGTTTTTT. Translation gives CASMTGAATNEKLFF.

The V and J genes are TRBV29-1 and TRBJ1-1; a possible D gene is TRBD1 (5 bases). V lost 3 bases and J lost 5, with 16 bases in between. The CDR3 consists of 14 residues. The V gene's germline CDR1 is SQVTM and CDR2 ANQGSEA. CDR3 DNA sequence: TGCAGCGTTGATTTCGCGGCAGGGTCGACTGAAGCTTTCTTT. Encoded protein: CSVDFAAGSTEAFF.

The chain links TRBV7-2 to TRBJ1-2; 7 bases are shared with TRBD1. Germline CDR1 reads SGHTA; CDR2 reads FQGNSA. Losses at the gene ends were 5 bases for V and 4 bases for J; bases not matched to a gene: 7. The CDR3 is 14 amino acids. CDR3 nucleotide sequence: TGTGCCAGCAGCCCGGGACAGCTGATCTATGGCTACACCTTC. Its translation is CASSPGQLIYGYTF.

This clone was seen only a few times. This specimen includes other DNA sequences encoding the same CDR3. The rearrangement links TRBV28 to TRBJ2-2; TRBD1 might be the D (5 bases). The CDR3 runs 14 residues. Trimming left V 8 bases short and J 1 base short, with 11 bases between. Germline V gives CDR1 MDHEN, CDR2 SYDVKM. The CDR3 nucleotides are TGTGCCAGCCGAACCGGACAGAACACCGGGGAGCTGTTTTTT. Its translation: CASRTGQNTGELFF.

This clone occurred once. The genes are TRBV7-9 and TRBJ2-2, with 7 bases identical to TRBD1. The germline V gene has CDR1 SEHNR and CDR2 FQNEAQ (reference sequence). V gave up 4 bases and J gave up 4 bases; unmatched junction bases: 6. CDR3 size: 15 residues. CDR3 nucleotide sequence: TGTGCCAGCAGCTCCATTCGACAGGGCACCGGGGAGCTGTTTTTT. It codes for CASSSIRQGTGELFF. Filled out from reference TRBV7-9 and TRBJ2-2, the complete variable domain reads DTGVSQNPRHKITKRGQNVTFRCDPISEHNRLYWYRQTLGQGPEFLTYFQNEAQLEKSRLLSDRFSAERPKGSFSTLEIQRTEQGDSAMYLCASSSIRQGTGELFFGEGSRLTVL.

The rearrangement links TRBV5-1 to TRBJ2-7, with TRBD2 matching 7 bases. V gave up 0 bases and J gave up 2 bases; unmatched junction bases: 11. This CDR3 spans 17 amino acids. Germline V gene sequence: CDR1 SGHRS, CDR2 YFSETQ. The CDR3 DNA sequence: TGCGCCAGCAGCTTGGCTGCGAGCGGGACCCATCCCTACGAGCAGTACTTC. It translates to CASSLAASGTHPYEQYF.

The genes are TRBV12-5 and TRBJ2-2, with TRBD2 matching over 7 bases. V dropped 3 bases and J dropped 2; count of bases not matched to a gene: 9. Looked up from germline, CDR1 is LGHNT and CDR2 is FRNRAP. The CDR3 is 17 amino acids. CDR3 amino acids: CASGLRRDYDNTGELFF. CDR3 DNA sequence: TGTGCTAGTGGTTTACGCCGGGACTACGATAACACCGGGGAGCTGTTTTTT.

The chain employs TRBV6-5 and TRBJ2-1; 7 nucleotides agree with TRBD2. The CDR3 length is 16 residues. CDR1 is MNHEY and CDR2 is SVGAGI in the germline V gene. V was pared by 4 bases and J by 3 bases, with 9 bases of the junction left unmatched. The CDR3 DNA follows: TGTGCCAGCAGTTCCACCCCCGGGGGGTTCTACAATGAGCAGTTCTTC. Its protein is CASSSTPGGFYNEQFF.

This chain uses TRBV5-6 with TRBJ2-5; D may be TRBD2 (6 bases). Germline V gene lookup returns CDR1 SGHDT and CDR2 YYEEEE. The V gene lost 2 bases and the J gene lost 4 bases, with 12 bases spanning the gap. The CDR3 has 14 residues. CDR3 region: CASSFVGTLETQYF. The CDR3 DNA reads TGTGCCAGCAGCTTCGTAGGGACTCTAGAGACCCAGTACTTC.